This T cell receptor (beta chain) derives from a study of OX40 agonist ivuxolimab in advanced cancers. This CDR3 contains 14 residues. CDR1 is ENHRY, CDR2 SYGVKD, per germline. V lost 6 bases and J lost 9; bases outside the gene matches: 11. The table came from immunoSEQ multiplex PCR; TCRdb's copy has only in-frame clones and leaves some out. The top ten hold approximately 0.63% of the sample, which has over 50,000 clones, about 80% seen once. This material consisted of CD4+ or CD8+ T cells sorted from blood, taken in a trial of the OX40 agonist ivuxolimab. This clonotype originated in an adult with an advanced solid tumor such as melanoma, head and neck, liver or kidney cancer. The V gene is TRBV10-3, the J gene TRBJ2-1, with 7 bases fitting TRBD2. The CDR3 DNA reads TGTGCCATCAGGGGGGAGGGCCTAAGGGGTGAGCAGTTCTTC. This sequence encodes CAIRGEGLRGEQFF.